The clone carrying this TCR beta chain was counted a single time. Measured with immunoSEQ multiplex PCR; TCRdb has only the in-frame clones, and not every one. The table lists over 9,000 clones, 85% to 95% of them singletons, with 0.85% to 1.2% in the top ten. This sample is part of a study of T cells in narcolepsy. With 4 bases clipped from V and 3 bases from J, the junction kept 7 bases outside the gene matches. CDR3 length: 15 residues. Germline V gene sequence: CDR1 MNHNS, CDR2 SASEGT. This TCR came from a human donor with narcolepsy. Source material: CD45RA- memory CD4+ T cells from PBMCs. The J gene is TRBJ2-7, the V gene TRBV6-1; TRBD2 agrees at 9 bases. The CDR3 protein is CASSALSGRIYEQYF. CDR3 nucleotides: TGTGCCAGCAGTGCCCTTAGCGGGAGAATCTACGAGCAGTACTTC.